A single sample gave rise to the 30 T cell receptor beta chains below, sequenced in a study of blood T cell repertoires in COVID-19. Assay used: immunoSEQ multiplex PCR; TCRdb lists only in-frame clones, some missing. The table lists 200,000 or so clones, approximately 83% of them singletons. Sequenced material: PBMCs or T cells enriched from blood (not recorded which). The origin of the receptors is a man aged 40-49 years who had recovered from COVID-19.

The CDR3 sequence is CASSLTGAYYGYTF. The CDR3 coding sequence is TGTGCCAGCAGTTTAACAGGGGCCTACTATGGCTACACCTTC. This chain connects TRBV28 to TRBJ1-2; TRBD1 aligns across 7 bases. The germline gives CDR1 MDHEN, CDR2 SYDVKM. V lost 2 bases and J lost 3; bases outside the gene matches: 3. There are 14 residues in the CDR3.

The chain joins TRBV11-2 to TRBJ1-1; D might be TRBD1 (5 bases). This CDR3 is 14 amino acids long. Between the trimmed V and J ends, which lost 5 bases and 5 bases, there was a span of 15 bases. The V gene's germline CDR1 is SGHAT and CDR2 FQNNGV. The CDR3 protein is CASSPDIGRTEAFF. CDR3 sequence (DNA): TGTGCCAGCAGCCCGGACATCGGGCGGACTGAAGCTTTCTTT.

The chain recombines TRBV4-1 with TRBJ1-2; D ambiguous. From germline, CDR1 is MGHRA and CDR2 YSYEKL. Trimming took off 5 bases at V and 4 bases at J, with 8 bases between the two ends. The CDR3 is 12 amino acids. Here the CDR3 reads CASSADSYGYTF. The CDR3 nucleotides are TGCGCCAGCAGCGCAGATTCCTATGGCTACACCTTC.

The J gene is TRBJ1-4, the V gene TRBV5-8; 7 bases are shared with TRBD1. With V trimmed by 1 base and J by 4 bases, 4 bases remained unmatched. The germline V gene encodes CDR1 SGHTS and CDR2 YDEGEE. CDR3 length: 15 residues. DNA of the CDR3: TGTGCCAGCAGCTTGACAGGGGCTGTTAATGAAAAACTGTTTTTT. This codes for CASSLTGAVNEKLFF.

DNA for the CDR3: TGCGCCAGCAGCCAAGCGCGTGCCGATTACGAGCAGTACTTC. Its translation is CASSQARADYEQYF. The rearrangement links TRBV4-3 to TRBJ2-7; D is ambiguous. Germline CDR1 and CDR2: LGHNA and YSLEER. V was shortened by 1 base and J by 4 bases, with 11 bases between the two germline ends. There are 14 residues in the CDR3.

V is TRBV20-1 and J is TRBJ2-1, with D unresolved. Trimming left V 5 bases short and J 6 bases short, with 8 bases between. The germline V gene encodes CDR1 DFQATT and CDR2 SNEGSKA (reference sequence). The CDR3 extends over 11 amino acids. For the CDR3, the DNA is TGCAGTGCTCAGATCCTCAATGAGCAGTTCTTC. This gives the protein CSAQILNEQFF.

This rearrangement joins TRBV28 to TRBJ2-7; 11 bases line up with TRBD1. V trimming: 7 bases; J trimming: 3 bases; junction bases outside the gene matches: 14. The length of the CDR3 is 17 residues. Germline V gene lookup returns CDR1 MDHEN and CDR2 SYDVKM. Here the CDR3 reads CASIPQGPGQGGYEQYF. In nucleotides, the CDR3 is TGTGCCAGCATTCCCCAAGGACCGGGACAGGGGGGCTACGAGCAGTACTTC.

The chain has TRBV4-3 and TRBJ2-3; no clear D gene. The CDR3 is 17 amino acids. The ends were cut back, 2 bases at V and 1 base at J, with 16 bases in the middle. Germline values: CDR1 LGHNA, CDR2 YSLEER. The CDR3 protein is CASSQNPSYSGTDTQYF. Written as DNA, the CDR3 is TGCGCCAGCAGCCAAAACCCAAGCTACTCCGGCACAGATACGCAGTATTTT.

The V and J genes are TRBV5-5 and TRBJ2-1; D gene uncertain. The V and J ends lost 2 bases and 10 bases respectively, with 7 bases between them. CDR1 and CDR2 from the germline V gene are SGHKS and YYEKEE (reference sequence). This CDR3 contains 11 residues. CDR3 residues: CASSLSMEQFF. The CDR3 DNA sequence: TGTGCCAGCAGCTTATCCATGGAGCAGTTCTTC.

The chain couples TRBV6-1 to TRBJ1-1, with D possibly TRBD1 on 6 matching bases. CDR1 is MNHNS, CDR2 SASEGT, per germline. The CDR3 sequence is 17 residues long. The V end was cut by 2 bases, the J end by 2 bases, with 18 bases between. The DNA for the CDR3 is TGTGCCAGCAGTGAAAGACGAACGTGGGGGGGCAACACTGAAGCTTTCTTT. As protein: CASSERRTWGGNTEAFF.

V and J are TRBV5-5 and TRBJ1-6, with a tentative D call TRBD1 (5 bases). The CDR3 has 17 residues. Deletions cut 5 bases from V and 3 bases from J, with 18 bases between. In germline, CDR1 is SGHKS, CDR2 YYEKEE (reference sequence). CDR3 protein: CASRQLREGLYNSPLHF. The CDR3 DNA reads as TGTGCCAGCAGGCAGCTCAGGGAGGGTCTCTATAATTCACCCCTCCACTTT.

The rearrangement uses TRBV5-4 and TRBJ1-2; D possibly corresponds to TRBD1 (6 bases). V was pared by 2 bases and J by 4 bases, with 12 bases between. Germline CDR1 reads SGHNT; CDR2 reads YYREEE (reference sequence). This CDR3 is built from 14 residues. The CDR3 coding sequence is TGTGCCAGCAGCTTTGATGGACAGCTCTATGGCTACACCTTC. Translating gives CASSFDGQLYGYTF.

V gene TRBV11-3 combines with J gene TRBJ1-4; the D gene is possibly TRBD1 (6 bases). This CDR3 is built from 17 residues. CDR1 and CDR2 from the germline V gene are SGHNT and YENEEA. V gave up 4 bases and J gave up 0 bases, with 15 bases separating them. The CDR3 spells CASSCDRHPTTNEKLFF. The CDR3 DNA follows: TGTGCCAGCAGCTGTGACAGGCATCCTACAACTAATGAAAAACTGTTTTTT.

This sequence joins TRBV30 and TRBJ1-6; no firm D call. The CDR3 covers 12 residues. V lost 4 bases and J lost 7, with 8 bases in between. Looked up from germline, CDR1 is GTSNPN and CDR2 is SVGIG (reference sequence). The DNA for the CDR3 is TGTGCCTGGAACACCCCGAATTCACCCCTCCACTTT. Protein product: CAWNTPNSPLHF.

This clone has just a few counts. V and J are TRBV5-6 and TRBJ2-2, with D possibly matching TRBD2 (5 bases). The V end was cut by 2 bases, the J end by 3 bases, with 8 bases between. Looked up from germline, CDR1 is SGHDT and CDR2 is YYEEEE. This CDR3 spans 14 amino acids. This CDR3 is CASSLGSYTGELFF. The DNA of the CDR3 is TGTGCCAGCAGCTTAGGGAGTTACACCGGGGAGCTGTTTTTT. The variable domain in full, with the rest retrieved from reference TRBV5-6 and TRBJ2-2, is DAGVTQSPTHLIKTRGQQVTLRCSPKSGHDTVSWYQQALGQGPQFIFQYYEEEERQRGNFPDRFSGHQFPNYSSELNVNALLLGDSALYLCASSLGSYTGELFFGEGSRLTVL.

The chain is built from TRBV3-1 (or the pseudogene TRBV3-2) and TRBJ1-1; TRBD1 matches at 7 bases. Germline loops: CDR1 LGHDT, CDR2 YNNKEL (reference sequence). V gave up 6 bases and J gave up 2 bases; unmatched junction bases: 3. The CDR3 runs 13 residues. CDR3 sequence reads: CASRNRGNTEAFF. DNA of the CDR3: TGTGCCAGCAGAAACAGGGGCAACACTGAAGCTTTCTTT.

V usage is TRBV18 and J usage is TRBJ1-1; 8 bases align to TRBD1. Germline V gene data show CDR1 as KGHSH and CDR2 as LQKENI. Trimming cost V 4 bases and J 4 bases; bases outside gene matches: 5. CDR3 size: 14 residues. The CDR3: CASSRDTGGTEAFF. DNA of the CDR3: TGTGCCAGCTCACGAGATACAGGGGGCACTGAAGCTTTCTTT.

The chain carries TRBV12-3 or TRBV12-4 and TRBJ2-7; no clear D. Trimming shortened V by 3 bases and J by 6 bases, and 9 bases separated the two germline ends. The CDR3 length is 12 residues. Here the CDR3 reads CASSFTTGEQYF. CDR3 bases: TGTGCCAGCAGTTTTACCACCGGCGAGCAGTACTTC.

The J gene is TRBJ1-4, the V gene TRBV3-1 (or the pseudogene TRBV3-2); D remains ambiguous. CDR3 length equals 16 residues. Germline V gives CDR1 LGHDT, CDR2 YNNKEL (reference sequence). The V end was cut by 1 base, the J end by 0 bases, with 9 bases between. The CDR3: CASSQGLTTTNEKLFF. The CDR3 DNA sequence: TGTGCCAGCAGCCAAGGACTTACTACAACTAATGAAAAACTGTTTTTT.

The chain recombines TRBV6-5 with TRBJ1-5, with D possibly TRBD1 on 5 matching bases. Germline assignment: CDR1 MNHEY and CDR2 SVGAGI. V was clipped by 0 bases and J by 6 bases, with 12 bases between them. CDR3 length: 15 residues. The CDR3 loop reads CASSYSGAESQPQHF. The CDR3 DNA sequence: TGTGCCAGCAGTTACTCAGGGGCAGAGAGTCAGCCCCAGCATTTT.

The CDR3 loop reads CSVEEDRDTGELFF. CDR3 nucleotides: TGCAGCGTCGAGGAAGACAGAGACACCGGGGAGCTGTTTTTT. The V and J genes are TRBV29-1 and TRBJ2-2; D is perhaps TRBD1 (5 bases). Germline values: CDR1 SQVTM, CDR2 ANQGSEA. The CDR3 runs to 14 residues. Trimming removed 6 bases at V and 3 bases at J, with 14 bases between.

This clone was found once. The rearrangement joins TRBV9 to TRBJ1-1; D possibly corresponds to TRBD1 (5 bases). CDR1 SGDLS and CDR2 YYNGEE come from the germline V gene. The CDR3 is 14 amino acids. Trimming took off 2 bases at V and 3 bases at J, with 11 bases between the two ends. The CDR3 sequence: CASSVGGRDTEAFF. For the CDR3, the DNA is TGTGCCAGCAGCGTGGGGGGAAGGGACACTGAAGCTTTCTTT.

The gene calls are TRBV7-2 and TRBJ2-3, with 7 bases fitting TRBD2. Germline CDR1 is SGHTA and CDR2 is FQGNSA. There are 16 residues in the CDR3. With V trimmed by 0 bases and J by 2 bases, 5 bases remained unmatched. The CDR3 reads CASSLAGAGPTDTQYF. Here the CDR3 DNA reads TGTGCCAGCAGCTTAGCCGGAGCGGGGCCCACAGATACGCAGTATTTT.

J is TRBJ2-7 and V is TRBV5-1, with unresolved D. V gave up 7 bases and J gave up 3 bases, with 17 bases separating them. The CDR3 is 14 amino acids. Germline CDR1 and CDR2: SGHRS and YFSETQ. In DNA form, the CDR3 reads TGCGCCAGCCGCGTCTACAGTGGAAGCTACGAGCAGTACTTC. This codes for CASRVYSGSYEQYF.

V and J are TRBV5-4 and TRBJ1-5; 8 bases are shared with TRBD1. CDR3 size: 13 residues. J lost 8 bases, V lost 0 bases, and 1 base had no gene match. Germline V CDR1 and CDR2: SGHNT, YYREEE (reference sequence). CDR3 nucleotides: TGTGCCAGCAGCTTGGGGACAGGGAAGCCCCAGCATTTT. The encoded protein is CASSLGTGKPQHF.

The V and J genes are TRBV6-5 and TRBJ2-3; possibly TRBD1 for D (5 bases). The V and J ends lost 4 bases and 1 base respectively, with 12 bases between them. CDR3 size: 15 residues. Germline lookup yields CDR1 MNHEY and CDR2 SVGAGI. The DNA of the CDR3 is TGTGCCAGCAGTTCCGAGCAGGGTCGCACAGATACGCAGTATTTT. Translating it yields CASSSEQGRTDTQYF.

This clone appeared a single time. The V and J genes are TRBV9 and TRBJ1-6; no clear D gene. The germline gives CDR1 SGDLS, CDR2 YYNGEE. The CDR3 is made up of 13 amino acids. The V and J ends lost 7 bases and 3 bases respectively, with 8 bases between them. CDR3 sequence (DNA): TGTGCCAGCGGCATGTTCTATAATTCACCCCTCCACTTT. It is translated as CASGMFYNSPLHF.

The CDR3 nucleotides read TGCGCCAGCAGCTCATTAAGCGGGGGGCTAACCTACGAGCAGTACTTC. Translated, it gives CASSSLSGGLTYEQYF. The chain couples TRBV5-1 to TRBJ2-7, with 9 bases that match TRBD2. The germline V gene encodes CDR1 SGHRS and CDR2 YFSETQ. J was trimmed by 2 bases and V by 3 bases; bases with no gene match: 9. The CDR3 extends over 16 amino acids.

The gene calls are TRBV27 and TRBJ1-6; TRBD1 is a possible D gene (5 bases). Germline CDR1 MNHEY, CDR2 SMNVEV (reference sequence). Trimming shortened V by 4 bases and J by 2 bases, and 12 bases separated the two germline ends. CDR3 length equals 16 residues. The CDR3 loop is CASSYRGGTYNSPLHF. DNA of the CDR3: TGTGCCAGCAGTTATCGGGGGGGGACCTATAATTCACCCCTCCACTTT.

This rearrangement joins TRBV11-3 to TRBJ2-4; 8 bases line up with TRBD2. The CDR3 covers 16 residues. With 4 bases clipped from V and 3 bases from J, the junction kept 8 bases outside the gene matches. Germline V CDR1 and CDR2: SGHNT, YENEEA. In nucleotides, the CDR3 is TGTGCCAGCAGCTCACTTAGCGGGGCGGTCAAAAACATTCAGTACTTC. Residues: CASSSLSGAVKNIQYF.